Below, 20 T cell receptor beta chains from the same sample are listed, as sequenced in a study of T cell responses to AZD1222 COVID-19 vaccine. Libraries were prepared by immunoSEQ multiplex PCR; TCRdb keeps only in-frame clonotypes and omits some of them. The sample contains just under 90,000 clones, nearly 90% of which appear only once. This sample comprised peripheral blood, obtained on day 0 of AZD1222 vaccination. The receptors were gathered from an adult in good health.

The chain links TRBV2 to TRBJ2-2; 11 positions match TRBD2. Germline trimming cut 0 bases from V and 4 bases from J; bases unmatched to any gene: 13. CDR3 length: 20 amino acids. Germline V gene lookup returns CDR1 SNHLY and CDR2 FYNNEI. The CDR3 DNA sequence: TGTGCCAGCAGTGAAGCGGGCCCTTGGGTAGCGGGAGGGCCCACCGGGGAGCTGTTTTTT. Translating gives CASSEAGPWVAGGPTGELFF.

The V and J genes are TRBV9 and TRBJ1-4; D not certain. Germline CDR1 reads SGDLS; CDR2 reads YYNGEE. The length of the CDR3 is 14 residues. Trimming removed 4 bases at V and 1 base at J, with 8 bases between. The CDR3 region is CASSRTGTNEKLFF. The CDR3 DNA is TGTGCCAGCAGCCGGACGGGAACTAATGAAAAACTGTTTTTT.

The chain employs TRBV6-2 or TRBV6-3 and TRBJ2-6; the match to TRBD2 covers 10 bases. Per germline, CDR1 MNHEY and CDR2 SVGEGT. V gave up 0 bases and J gave up 0 bases; unmatched junction bases: 5. This CDR3 contains 19 residues. CDR3: CASSYSKAGGPSGANVLTF. DNA of the CDR3: TGTGCCAGCAGTTACTCGAAAGCGGGAGGGCCCTCTGGGGCCAACGTCCTGACTTTC.

This sequence joins TRBV2 and TRBJ1-4; 10 nucleotides match TRBD1. The CDR3 runs 13 residues. In germline, CDR1 is SNHLY, CDR2 FYNNEI. V lost 7 bases and J lost 8; bases outside the gene matches: 4. This chain's CDR3 is CASTGQGREKLFF. The CDR3 DNA reads as TGTGCCAGCACGGGACAGGGGAGGGAAAAACTGTTTTTT.

The V call is TRBV5-4, the J call TRBJ2-1; D perhaps matches TRBD1 (5 bases). V lost 4 bases and J 6 bases, leaving 8 bases between the germline ends. From germline, CDR1 is SGHNT and CDR2 YYREEE (reference sequence). There are 12 residues in the CDR3. Here the CDR3 DNA reads TGTGCCAGCAGCACCGACAGCAATGAGCAGTTCTTC. It translates to CASSTDSNEQFF.

The chain couples TRBV25-1 to TRBJ2-6; 11 positions match TRBD2. The trim removed 7 bases at V and 0 bases at J, leaving 5 bases unmatched. This CDR3 spans 17 amino acids. From germline, CDR1 is MGHDK and CDR2 SYGVNS. CDR3 sequence: CASKGTSGFSGANVLTF. In nucleotides, the CDR3 is TGTGCCAGCAAGGGGACTAGCGGATTCTCTGGGGCCAACGTCCTGACTTTC. Combining the CDR3 with reference TRBV25-1 and TRBJ2-6 gives the whole variable domain EADIYQTPRYLVIGTGKKITLECSQTMGHDKMYWYQQDPGMELHLIHYSYGVNSTEKGDLSSESTVSRIRTEHFPLTLESARPSHTSQYLCASKGTSGFSGANVLTFGAGSRLTVL.

The chain carries TRBV4-3 and TRBJ1-2, with 10 bases matching TRBD1. Germline CDR1 reads LGHNA; CDR2 reads YSLEER. V was pared by 4 bases and J by 6 bases, with 8 bases of the junction left unmatched. This CDR3 is 15 amino acids long. This chain's CDR3 is CASSPGPTGGDGYTF. CDR3 bases: TGCGCCAGCAGCCCCGGGCCGACAGGGGGCGATGGCTACACCTTC.

The V gene is TRBV19, the J gene TRBJ1-4; D unresolved. This CDR3 spans 15 amino acids. Germline assignment: CDR1 LNHDA and CDR2 SQIVND (reference sequence). V was trimmed by 4 bases and J by 5 bases, leaving 14 bases between them. In DNA, the CDR3 is TGTGCCAGTAGTAGTCGGACCAGTCTCAATGAAAAACTGTTTTTT. Its translation is CASSSRTSLNEKLFF.

The chain employs TRBV6-4 and TRBJ1-2; D is possibly TRBD1 (6 bases). Between the trimmed V and J ends, which lost 4 bases and 8 bases, there was a span of 17 bases. CDR3 length equals 14 residues. Germline CDR1 is MRHNA and CDR2 is SNTAGT. The DNA for the CDR3 is TGTGCCAGCAGTGCTGGGTTGGGGGCCAGGGGCTACACCTTC. Its translation is CASSAGLGARGYTF.

The rearrangement uses TRBV30 and TRBJ2-3; 12 nucleotides agree with TRBD2. This CDR3 spans 17 amino acids. Losses at the gene ends were 6 bases for V and 4 bases for J; bases not matched to a gene: 14. Looked up from germline, CDR1 is GTSNPN and CDR2 is SVGIG (reference sequence). The CDR3 sequence: CACRLAGGPRGPDTQYF. CDR3 DNA: TGTGCCTGCCGTCTAGCGGGAGGGCCCCGGGGCCCAGATACGCAGTATTTT.

This chain connects TRBV5-1 to TRBJ1-1; 8 nucleotides align to TRBD1. Germline loops: CDR1 SGHRS, CDR2 YFSETQ. This CDR3 comprises 15 residues. J lost 1 base, V lost 5 bases, and 7 bases had no gene match. The CDR3 loop is CASRRTGTGNTEAFF. The CDR3, as DNA: TGCGCCAGCAGAAGGACAGGGACAGGGAACACTGAAGCTTTCTTT.

The chain has TRBV7-8 and TRBJ2-7; TRBD2 aligns across 7 bases. This CDR3 region has 17 residues. The V gene's germline CDR1 is SGHVS and CDR2 FQNEAQ. V gave up 5 bases and J gave up 3 bases; unmatched junction bases: 16. The CDR3 spells CASSPRHRLAPVYEQYF. CDR3 coding DNA: TGTGCCAGCAGCCCCCGACACAGACTAGCCCCAGTCTACGAGCAGTACTTC.

J is TRBJ1-4 and V is TRBV29-1; D gene ambiguous. The V gene lost 5 bases and the J gene lost 3 bases, with 7 bases spanning the gap. The CDR3 spans 12 residues. Germline loops: CDR1 SQVTM, CDR2 ANQGSEA. CDR3 in DNA: TGCAGCGTTCTGGGCTCTAATGAAAAACTGTTTTTT. Translated, it gives CSVLGSNEKLFF.

The chain is built from TRBV7-2 and TRBJ2-7; 9 bases line up with TRBD1. V was clipped by 3 bases and J by 3 bases; unmatched bases: 6. The CDR3 contains 15 residues. Looked up from germline, CDR1 is SGHTA and CDR2 is FQGNSA. The CDR3: CASSFSGTGSYEQYF. CDR3 DNA: TGTGCCAGCAGCTTCTCCGGGACAGGGAGCTACGAGCAGTACTTC. Based on the CDR3 plus reference TRBV7-2 and TRBJ2-7, the full variable domain is GAGVSQSPSNKVTEKGKDVELRCDPISGHTALYWYRQSLGQGLEFLIYFQGNSAPDKSGLPSDRFSAERTGGSVSTLTIQRTQQEDSAVYLCASSFSGTGSYEQYFGPGTRLTVT.

The rearrangement links TRBV14 to TRBJ2-1; perhaps TRBD1 as D (6 bases). From germline, CDR1 is SGHDN and CDR2 FVKESK. CDR3 length: 17 amino acids. Trimming removed 1 base from V and 6 bases from J, with 19 bases in between. The CDR3 coding sequence is TGTGCCAGCAGCCAAGCCCACGGGTATACAGGGTCCAATGAGCAGTTCTTC. Protein sequence: CASSQAHGYTGSNEQFF.

The V and J genes are TRBV7-6 and TRBJ2-5; D may correspond to TRBD1 or TRBD2 (7 bases each). This CDR3 contains 15 residues. CDR1 SGHVS and CDR2 FNYEAQ come from the germline V gene. With 6 bases removed from V and 9 bases from J, the gap between germline ends came to 23 bases. The CDR3 here is CASRAGGGLKSSQYF. The CDR3 nucleotides are TGTGCCAGCAGAGCAGGGGGGGGGCTAAAATCGTCCCAGTACTTC.

The J gene is TRBJ1-1, the V gene TRBV3-1 (or the pseudogene TRBV3-2); the D is unclear. Germline V gene lookup returns CDR1 LGHDT and CDR2 YNNKEL (reference sequence). This CDR3 region has 13 residues. Trimming pared 5 bases from V and 1 base from J, leaving 8 bases between. CDR3 sequence (DNA): TGTGCCAGCAGCGTATTAGAGAACACTGAAGCTTTCTTT. The encoded protein is CASSVLENTEAFF.

The rearrangement links TRBV27 to TRBJ2-1; weak D call: TRBD2 (5 bases). This CDR3 has 13 amino acids. Trimming pared 3 bases from V and 12 bases from J, leaving 15 bases between. CDR1 and CDR2 (germline): MNHEY, SMNVEV (reference sequence). CDR3 DNA: TGTGCCAGCAGTTTCTGGTTCGGAGAGGGGCAGTTCTTC. This gives the protein CASSFWFGEGQFF.

The chain carries TRBV28 and TRBJ1-6; TRBD1 is a possible D gene (6 bases). Deletions cut 1 base from V and 7 bases from J, with 20 bases between. Germline V gene sequence: CDR1 MDHEN, CDR2 SYDVKM. The CDR3 spans 18 residues. CDR3 DNA sequence: TGTGCCAGCAGTTTATCTACTGGGTTAGGGGGGCTGAATTCACCCCTCCACTTT. Protein product: CASSLSTGLGGLNSPLHF.

Only one count was recorded for this clone. V is TRBV2 and J is TRBJ2-3; 8 nucleotides align to TRBD1. The CDR3 runs to 15 residues. CDR1 is SNHLY and CDR2 is FYNNEI in the germline V gene. Losses at the gene ends were 8 bases for V and 3 bases for J; bases not matched to a gene: 10. CDR3 loop: CASGWTGRLTDTQYF. CDR3 nucleotides: TGTGCCAGCGGATGGACAGGGAGGTTGACAGATACGCAGTATTTT.